The rows below give T cell receptor beta chains drawn from one sample of a study of cytomegalovirus exposure and HLA in healthy donors. The data were produced by immunoSEQ multiplex PCR, yet TCRdb's version contains in-frame clones alone and is incomplete. Of 180,000 or so clones listed, 60% to 85% are singletons. Sequencing input: PBMCs. These receptors originate from a female donor in good health and CMV-seronegative. The CDR3 runs from the conserved cysteine through the conserved F or W. Fields, in order: J gene, clone size, V gene, D gene, CDR3 protein, CDR3 DNA. A D gene is named only where the DNA matches it firmly. Clone size is given for some rows only: seen once, a few or many times, or a class if the clone is expanded.

TRBJ2-3 once TRBV12-2 - CASRLAGTGF TGTGCAAGTCGCTTAGCTGGGACAGGTTTT
TRBJ2-7 - TRBV7-3 - CASSLAPQGNLHEQYF TGTGCCAGCAGCTTAGCCCCGCAGGGTAACTTGCACGAGCAGTACTTC
TRBJ2-5 few TRBV5-1 TRBD2 CASSLRLAGEETQYF TGCGCCAGCAGCTTGAGACTAGCGGGAGAAGAGACCCAGTACTTC
TRBJ2-7 - TRBV27 TRBD1 CASRGQGIYEQYF TGTGCCAGCAGAGGACAGGGGATATACGAGCAGTACTTC
TRBJ1-5 - TRBV4-1 TRBD1 CASSQGPDRPYQPQHF TGCGCCAGCAGCCAAGGACCGGACAGGCCTTATCAGCCCCAGCATTTT
TRBJ2-3 - TRBV29-1 - CSVQPLALGTDTQYF TGCAGCGTCCAGCCCTTAGCTCTCGGCACAGATACGCAGTATTTT
TRBJ1-4 few TRBV28 - CASTSRREPNEKLFF TGTGCCAGCACCTCCAGGCGGGAGCCTAATGAAAAACTGTTTTTT
TRBJ1-6 - TRBV7-2 - CASSLEQGDSPLHF TGTGCCAGCAGCTTAGAACAGGGCGATTCACCCCTCCACTTT
TRBJ1-1 - TRBV11-2 - CASSSHIQVNTEAFF TGTGCCAGCAGCTCCCACATACAGGTAAACACTGAAGCTTTCTTT
TRBJ1-1 - TRBV19 TRBD1 CAIKPGGTEAFF TGTGCCATAAAACCAGGGGGCACTGAAGCTTTCTTT
TRBJ2-3 - TRBV9 - CASSVQDYRADTQYF TGTGCCAGCAGCGTCCAAGACTACAGGGCAGATACGCAGTATTTT
TRBJ1-5 once TRBV2 TRBD1 CASSVGAWDREDQPQHF TGTGCCAGCAGTGTCGGGGCCTGGGACAGGGAGGATCAGCCCCAGCATTTT
TRBJ2-7 - TRBV13 TRBD2 CASSFSGTSGLQQYF TGTGCCAGCAGCTTTAGCGGGACTAGCGGGCTCCAGCAGTACTTC
TRBJ2-5 - TRBV11-2 - CASSLQQETQYF TGTGCCAGCAGCTTACAGCAAGAGACCCAGTACTTC
TRBJ1-2 - TRBV18 - CASSPLEGRNYGYTF TGTGCCAGCTCACCCTTGGAGGGGAGGAACTATGGCTACACCTTC
TRBJ2-7 few TRBV29-1 - CSVEGQGGLDEQYF TGCAGCGTTGAAGGGCAGGGGGGTCTTGACGAGCAGTACTTC
TRBJ1-2 once TRBV6-5 - CASSLDTANYGYTF TGTGCCAGCAGCCTTGACACAGCTAACTATGGCTACACCTTC
TRBJ1-5 once TRBV10-1 TRBD1 CASPDRGGESNQPQHF TGCGCCAGTCCGGACAGGGGAGGTGAGAGCAATCAGCCCCAGCATTTT
TRBJ2-7 - TRBV5-1 TRBD2 CASSLPSLAGGLRYEQYF TGCGCCAGCAGCCTTCCTTCTCTCGCGGGAGGGTTGAGGTACGAGCAGTACTTC
TRBJ2-7 - TRBV7-3 TRBD1 CASSLGQDSYEQYF TGTGCCAGCAGCCTGGGACAGGACTCCTACGAGCAGTACTTC
TRBJ2-3 - TRBV7-2 TRBD2 CASSFGGGAADTQYF TGTGCCAGCAGCTTTGGCGGGGGGGCGGCAGATACGCAGTATTTT
TRBJ2-2 - TRBV6-5 TRBD1 CASSRRTGSTGELFF TGTGCCAGCAGTCGCCGGACAGGGAGTACCGGGGAGCTGTTTTTT
TRBJ1-1 - TRBV7-2 - CASSLPGNTEAFF TGTGCCAGCAGCTTACCAGGGAACACTGAAGCTTTCTTT
TRBJ1-1 - TRBV7-2 - CASSRNQGRTEAFF TGTGCCAGCAGCCGAAACCAGGGTCGAACTGAAGCTTTCTTT
TRBJ2-5 - TRBV7-6 - CASSQASETQYF TGTGCCAGCAGCCAAGCCTCAGAGACCCAGTACTTC
TRBJ1-2 - TRBV29-1 TRBD1 CSGTGTGGGYTF TGCAGCGGGACCGGGACAGGGGGCGGCTACACCTTC
TRBJ1-2 - TRBV6-1 - CASSEAEANAGYGYTF TGTGCCAGCAGTGAAGCAGAAGCGAACGCAGGGTATGGCTACACCTTC
TRBJ2-5 once TRBV27 - CASSPWAAGEETQYF TGTGCCAGCAGCCCCTGGGCGGCCGGGGAAGAGACCCAGTACTTC
TRBJ1-6 once TRBV2 - CASSGQAGNSPLHF TGTGCCAGCAGTGGACAGGCGGGTAATTCACCCCTCCACTTT
TRBJ2-3 - TRBV19 TRBD2 CASGLGEGTTDTQYF TGTGCCAGTGGATTAGGGGAGGGTACCACAGATACGCAGTATTTT
TRBJ1-1 once TRBV28 - CASRILRVDTEAFF TGTGCCAGCAGAATTCTACGGGTGGACACTGAAGCTTTCTTT
TRBJ2-7 - TRBV19 - CASSTFLAPYEQYF TGTGCCAGTAGTACCTTTCTAGCGCCCTACGAGCAGTACTTC
TRBJ1-1 - TRBV2 - CASSPRDTTEAFF TGTGCCAGCAGTCCCCGGGACACCACTGAAGCTTTCTTT
TRBJ1-5 - TRBV19 TRBD1 CASSPRDSPSNQPQHF TGTGCCAGTAGTCCAAGGGACAGCCCAAGCAATCAGCCCCAGCATTTT
TRBJ2-3 - TRBV6-4 - CASSDQRGTDTQYF TGTGCCAGCAGTGACCAGCGAGGCACAGATACGCAGTATTTT